A selection of T cell receptor beta chains follows, all from one sample in a study of CD8 T cells in ankylosing spondylitis. TCRdb independently ran MiXCR on the 5' RACE reads; one entry per CDR3 protein. Of approximately 350,000 distinct CDR3 sequences detected, approximately 14% appear once; the ten largest clones hold 1.1%. Sequencing used blood, either unsorted or a sorted T cell fraction (not recorded which). These receptors originate from a male donor with ankylosing spondylitis or in good health (not recorded which). Each CDR3 is given with its conserved first and last residue. Fields, in order: J gene, V gene, clone size, D gene, CDR3 DNA, CDR3 protein. D genes are given only for firm matches. Expanded clones get a size class; other rows say once, few or many, or leave the size out.

TRBJ2-5 TRBV12-3/TRBV12-4 few - TGTGCCAGCAGTTCGGCTAGCGTAGTAGAGACCCAGTACTTC CASSSASVVETQYF
TRBJ2-2 TRBV3-1 - - TGTGCCAGCAGCTACTTTTACACCGGGGAGCTGTTTTTT CASSYFYTGELFF
TRBJ2-2 TRBV5-1 - - TGCGCCAGCAGCTTCGACCAGAACACCGGGGAGCTGTTTTTT CASSFDQNTGELFF
TRBJ1-2 TRBV6-2/TRBV6-3 few - TGTGCCAGCAGCGAAGTCTATGGCTACACCTTC CASSEVYGYTF
TRBJ2-5 TRBV20-1 - TRBD2 TGCAGTGCTAGAGTGGGGAGCGGGAGGGTCGAGACCCAGTACTTC CSARVGSGRVETQYF
TRBJ1-1 TRBV5-1 - - TGCGCCAGCAGCCCGGGGACCGAGAGGGGGGCTTTCTTT CASSPGTERGAFF
TRBJ1-5 TRBV10-3 many - TGTGCCATCAGTGAGCCGGGCAATCAGCCCCAGCATTTT CAISEPGNQPQHF
TRBJ2-1 TRBV20-1 - TRBD2 TGCAGTGCTTTAGCGGGATGGCAGTTCTTC CSALAGWQFF
TRBJ2-2 TRBV10-3 - - TGTGCCATCAGTCCTTCCCGGGCTGCGAACACCGGGGAGCTGTTTTTT CAISPSRAANTGELFF
TRBJ2-5 TRBV5-1 few - TGCGCCAGCAGCCTCACGCCGGGGCTCCAAGAGACCCAGTACTTC CASSLTPGLQETQYF
TRBJ2-5 TRBV20-1 few - TGCAGTGCTATCCGGGACATAGGGGAGACCCAGTACTTC CSAIRDIGETQYF
TRBJ2-2 TRBV28 many TRBD2 TGTGCCAGCAGCCGACCGTCCGGGACTAGCGTCGGGGAGCTGTTTTTT CASSRPSGTSVGELFF
TRBJ2-3 TRBV15 many - TGTGCCACCAGCAGAGACCTAGCGTCAGATACGCAGTATTTT CATSRDLASDTQYF
TRBJ1-5 TRBV19 - - TGTGCCAGTAGCGATCAGGGTAATCAGCCCCAGCATTTT CASSDQGNQPQHF
TRBJ2-1 TRBV4-1 - TRBD2 TGCGCCAGCAGCCAAGAAATATTGACTAGCGGGAGGCGTGGTGAGCAGTTCTTC CASSQEILTSGRRGEQFF
TRBJ1-2 TRBV30 few - TGTGCCTGGAATGGCGGGACTAACTATGGCTACACCTTC CAWNGGTNYGYTF
TRBJ2-7 TRBV12-3/TRBV12-4 many - TGTGCCAGCAGCCGTTTAACAGGGCTGGTGGAGCAGTACTTC CASSRLTGLVEQYF
TRBJ2-5 TRBV5-5 few TRBD1 TGTGCCAGCAGCCCGGGAACCAGGGGGTTTCAAGAGACCCAGTACTTC CASSPGTRGFQETQYF
TRBJ1-6 TRBV7-9 - - TGTGCCAGCAGTAGAGAAAATCCGGGACATTTGAATTCACCCCTCCACTTT CASSRENPGHLNSPLHF
TRBJ1-4 TRBV15 - TRBD1 TGTGCCACCAGCAGAGACGACAGGGGGAATGAAAAACTGTTTTTT CATSRDDRGNEKLFF
TRBJ2-3 TRBV7-2 few TRBD2 TGTGCCAGCAGCTTAAGGGCTAGCGGGGGGGCCGCAGATACGCAGTATTTT CASSLRASGGAADTQYF
TRBJ2-3 TRBV12-3/TRBV12-4 many TRBD2 TGTGCCAGCAGTTTCCTAGCGGGCACAGATACGCAGTATTTT CASSFLAGTDTQYF
TRBJ1-2 TRBV27 many - TGTGCCAGCAGTTTTAGAGGGACCTATGGCTACACCTTC CASSFRGTYGYTF
TRBJ1-2 TRBV18 - - TGTGCCAGCTCAGCCGCAGGGGTGGAAGGCTACACCTTC CASSAAGVEGYTF
TRBJ2-3 TRBV7-2 - TRBD2 TGTGCCAGCAGCATCGGGACTAGCGGGGGGGCCGGGGATACGCAGTATTTT CASSIGTSGGAGDTQYF
TRBJ2-7 TRBV12-3/TRBV12-4 many TRBD1 TGTGCCAGCAGTTCCGGGACAGGGTTCGAGCAGTACTTC CASSSGTGFEQYF
TRBJ2-5 TRBV27 few TRBD2 TGTGCCAGCAGTTTAAGCCTCTCGACTAGCTGGGAGACCCAGTACTTC CASSLSLSTSWETQYF
TRBJ2-1 TRBV20-1 - - TGCAGTGCTACTTTCGGGAGTTTTGACAGGGAGCAGTTCTTC CSATFGSFDREQFF
TRBJ1-2 TRBV10-3 few TRBD1 TGTGCCATCAGGGGGCCACAGGGGACGAGTGGCTACACCTTC CAIRGPQGTSGYTF
TRBJ1-1 TRBV12-3/TRBV12-4 - - TGTGCCAGCAGTCCCCAGGGCACTGAAGCTTTCTTT CASSPQGTEAFF
TRBJ1-5 TRBV20-1 - - TGCAGTGCTAGAGATTCGGGGGCGAATCAGCCCCAGCATTTT CSARDSGANQPQHF
TRBJ1-4 TRBV5-8 - - TGTGCCAGCAGCTTGCCGCCATCGAAGGAACTGTTTTTT CASSLPPSKELFF
TRBJ2-3 TRBV5-1 many - TGCGCCAGCAGCACGGGCCAGCGGAATACGCAGTATTTT CASSTGQRNTQYF
TRBJ2-1 TRBV4-1 few - TGCGCCAGCAGCCAGAGACTAGGCCCCAATGAGCAGTTCTTC CASSQRLGPNEQFF
TRBJ1-6 TRBV28 many - TGTGCCAGCAGTCAGCGGGACGTTTATAATTCACCCCTCCACTTT CASSQRDVYNSPLHF
TRBJ2-7 TRBV5-1 - - TGCGCCAGCAGCCGCGACACTAACTACGAGCAGTACTTC CASSRDTNYEQYF
TRBJ1-2 TRBV12-3/TRBV12-4 - - TGTGCCAGCAGTTATGGGGGGGCGGGAGGCTACACCTTC CASSYGGAGGYTF
TRBJ2-3 TRBV14 few - TGTGCCAGCAGCCAAGCTATTACTAGCACAGATACGCAGTATTTT CASSQAITSTDTQYF
TRBJ2-5 TRBV5-1 few TRBD2 TGCGCCAGTATCCCGGGACTAGCGGGCGTACAAGAGACCCAGTACTTC CASIPGLAGVQETQYF
TRBJ1-2 TRBV12-3/TRBV12-4 - - TGTGCCAGCAGTCCCTACAGGGAGTCGTATGGCTACACCTTC CASSPYRESYGYTF
TRBJ1-1 TRBV5-1 few - TGCGCCAGCAGCACCGTTGGGGGGACGCGAACTGAAGCTTTCTTT CASSTVGGTRTEAFF
TRBJ2-5 TRBV10-3 many - TGTGCCATCAGTGGGGTAGCGATCCAAGAGACCCAGTACTTC CAISGVAIQETQYF
TRBJ1-2 TRBV29-1 - - TGCAGCGTTTCCGCCGAGGGCTACACCTTC CSVSAEGYTF
TRBJ2-7 TRBV6-5 - - TGTGCCAGCAGTTACTCGGGGACAATCAACGAGCAGTACTTC CASSYSGTINEQYF
TRBJ2-1 TRBV20-1 - TRBD1 TGCAGTGCTAGAGAGGGGACAGGGCACAATGAGCAGTTCTTC CSAREGTGHNEQFF
TRBJ2-7 TRBV10-3 few TRBD1 TGTGCCATCAGTGGATTAGGGACAGCCGAGCAGTACTTC CAISGLGTAEQYF
TRBJ2-1 TRBV10-3 many TRBD2 TGTGCCACCCGTGACGCGGGGGGTCCAGGGTTCTTC CATRDAGGPGFF
TRBJ2-7 TRBV15 - TRBD1 TGTGCCACCAGCGTCTCTGGACAGGGCAGCCCCGAGCAGTACTTC CATSVSGQGSPEQYF
TRBJ2-6 TRBV10-3 - - TGTGCCATCAGACGAGAGGTCCCTGGGGCCAACGTCCTGACTTTC CAIRREVPGANVLTF
TRBJ1-5 TRBV9 - TRBD1 TGTGCCAGCAGCGTCGGTGGAGGGGGCCATCAGCCCCAGCATTTT CASSVGGGGHQPQHF
TRBJ2-3 TRBV10-2 - TRBD2 TGCGCCAGCAGCCGCGGGACTAGCGGGGGGTTAGGCACAGATACGCAGTATTTT CASSRGTSGGLGTDTQYF
TRBJ1-1 TRBV10-3 many TRBD1 TGTGCCATCGGGAAGGGGGCGATGAACACTGAAGCTTTCTTT CAIGKGAMNTEAFF
TRBJ1-1 TRBV9 - - TGTGCCAGCAGCCAGAATTGGGGCACTGAAGCTTTCTTT CASSQNWGTEAFF
TRBJ2-7 TRBV7-2 many - TGTGCCAGCAGCATCAGAGGGATAAAGGGTCACGAGCAGTACTTC CASSIRGIKGHEQYF
TRBJ1-2 TRBV20-1 - - TGCAGTGCTAGCTGGCAGACCTATGGCTACACCTTC CSASWQTYGYTF
TRBJ1-5 TRBV6-1 few TRBD1 TGTGCCAGCAGTACCCAGGGGGATCAGCCCCAGCATTTT CASSTQGDQPQHF
TRBJ2-7 TRBV6-5 - TRBD1 TGTGCCAGCAAGTTAGACTCCGGACAGGGCTTTTACCAGTACTTC CASKLDSGQGFYQYF
TRBJ2-1 TRBV10-3 many - TGTGCCATCAGTGAGCAAGGGGCTGGAAGTAACAATGAGCAGTTCTTC CAISEQGAGSNNEQFF
TRBJ2-1 TRBV4-1 - - TGCGCCAGCAGCCACGGCTCAGGGGCGGACAATGAGCAGTTCTTC CASSHGSGADNEQFF
TRBJ2-3 TRBV2 few - TGTGCCAGCAGTGAAGGGGCGTTAAGCACAGATACGCAGTATTTT CASSEGALSTDTQYF